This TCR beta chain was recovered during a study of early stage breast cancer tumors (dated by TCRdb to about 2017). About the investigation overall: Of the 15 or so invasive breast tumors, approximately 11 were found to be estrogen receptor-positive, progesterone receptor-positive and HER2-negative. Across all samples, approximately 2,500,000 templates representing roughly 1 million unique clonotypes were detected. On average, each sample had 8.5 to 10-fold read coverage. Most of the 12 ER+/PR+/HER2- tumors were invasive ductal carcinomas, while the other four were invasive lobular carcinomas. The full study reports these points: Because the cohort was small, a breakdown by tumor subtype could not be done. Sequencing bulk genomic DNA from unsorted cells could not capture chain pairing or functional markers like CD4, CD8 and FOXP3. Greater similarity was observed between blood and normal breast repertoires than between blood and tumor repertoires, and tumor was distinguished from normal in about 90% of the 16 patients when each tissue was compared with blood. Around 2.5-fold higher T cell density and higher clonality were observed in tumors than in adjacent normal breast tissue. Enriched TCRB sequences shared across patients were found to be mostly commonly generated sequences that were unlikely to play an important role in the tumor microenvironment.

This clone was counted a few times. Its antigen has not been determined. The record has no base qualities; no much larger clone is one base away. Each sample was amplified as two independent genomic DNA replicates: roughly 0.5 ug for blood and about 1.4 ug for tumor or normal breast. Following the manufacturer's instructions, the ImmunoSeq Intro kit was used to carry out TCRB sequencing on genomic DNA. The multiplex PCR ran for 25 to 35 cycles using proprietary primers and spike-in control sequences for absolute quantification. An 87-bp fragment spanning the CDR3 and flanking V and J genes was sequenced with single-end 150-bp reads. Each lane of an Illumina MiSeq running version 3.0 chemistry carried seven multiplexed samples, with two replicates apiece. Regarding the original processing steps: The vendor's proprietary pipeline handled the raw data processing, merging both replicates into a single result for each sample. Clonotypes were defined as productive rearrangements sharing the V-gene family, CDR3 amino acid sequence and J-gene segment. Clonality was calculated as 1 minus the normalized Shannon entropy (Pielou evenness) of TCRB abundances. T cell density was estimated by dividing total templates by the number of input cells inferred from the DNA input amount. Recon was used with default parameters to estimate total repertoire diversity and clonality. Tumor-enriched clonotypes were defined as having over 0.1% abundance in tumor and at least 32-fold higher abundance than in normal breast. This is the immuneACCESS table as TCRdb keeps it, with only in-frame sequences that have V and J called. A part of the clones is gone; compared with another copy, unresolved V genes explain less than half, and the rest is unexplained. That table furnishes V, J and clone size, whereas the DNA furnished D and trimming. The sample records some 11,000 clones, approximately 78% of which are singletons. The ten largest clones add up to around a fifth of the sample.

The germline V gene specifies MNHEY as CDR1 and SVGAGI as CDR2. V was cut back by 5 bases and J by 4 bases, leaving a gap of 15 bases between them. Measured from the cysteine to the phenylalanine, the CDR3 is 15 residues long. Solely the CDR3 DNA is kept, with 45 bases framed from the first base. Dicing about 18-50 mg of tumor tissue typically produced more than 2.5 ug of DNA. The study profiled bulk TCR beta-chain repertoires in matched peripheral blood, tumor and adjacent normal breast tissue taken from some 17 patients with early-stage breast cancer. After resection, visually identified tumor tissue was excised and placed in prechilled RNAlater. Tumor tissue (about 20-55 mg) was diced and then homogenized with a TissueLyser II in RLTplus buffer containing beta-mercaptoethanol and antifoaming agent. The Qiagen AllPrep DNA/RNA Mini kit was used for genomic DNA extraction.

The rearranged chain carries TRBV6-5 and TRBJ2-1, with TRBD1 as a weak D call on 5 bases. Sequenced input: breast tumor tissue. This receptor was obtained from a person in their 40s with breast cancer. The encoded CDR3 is CASSARSTAYNEQFF. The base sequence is TGTGCCAGCAGTGCCAGGTCGACAGCTTACAATGAGCAGTTCTTC.